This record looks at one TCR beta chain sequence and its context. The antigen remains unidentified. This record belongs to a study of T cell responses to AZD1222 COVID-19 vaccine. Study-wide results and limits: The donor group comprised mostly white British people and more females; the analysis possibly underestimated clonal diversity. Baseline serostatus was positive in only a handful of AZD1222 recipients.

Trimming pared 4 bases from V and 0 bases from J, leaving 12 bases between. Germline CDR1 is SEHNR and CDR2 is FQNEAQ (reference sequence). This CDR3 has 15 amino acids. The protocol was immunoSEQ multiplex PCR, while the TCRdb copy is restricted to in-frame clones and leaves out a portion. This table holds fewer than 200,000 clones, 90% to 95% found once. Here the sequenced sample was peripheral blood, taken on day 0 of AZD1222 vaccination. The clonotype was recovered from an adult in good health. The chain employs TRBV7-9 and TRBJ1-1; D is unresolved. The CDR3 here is CASSSRPGMNTEAFF. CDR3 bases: TGTGCCAGCAGCTCCCGACCTGGGATGAACACTGAAGCTTTCTTT.